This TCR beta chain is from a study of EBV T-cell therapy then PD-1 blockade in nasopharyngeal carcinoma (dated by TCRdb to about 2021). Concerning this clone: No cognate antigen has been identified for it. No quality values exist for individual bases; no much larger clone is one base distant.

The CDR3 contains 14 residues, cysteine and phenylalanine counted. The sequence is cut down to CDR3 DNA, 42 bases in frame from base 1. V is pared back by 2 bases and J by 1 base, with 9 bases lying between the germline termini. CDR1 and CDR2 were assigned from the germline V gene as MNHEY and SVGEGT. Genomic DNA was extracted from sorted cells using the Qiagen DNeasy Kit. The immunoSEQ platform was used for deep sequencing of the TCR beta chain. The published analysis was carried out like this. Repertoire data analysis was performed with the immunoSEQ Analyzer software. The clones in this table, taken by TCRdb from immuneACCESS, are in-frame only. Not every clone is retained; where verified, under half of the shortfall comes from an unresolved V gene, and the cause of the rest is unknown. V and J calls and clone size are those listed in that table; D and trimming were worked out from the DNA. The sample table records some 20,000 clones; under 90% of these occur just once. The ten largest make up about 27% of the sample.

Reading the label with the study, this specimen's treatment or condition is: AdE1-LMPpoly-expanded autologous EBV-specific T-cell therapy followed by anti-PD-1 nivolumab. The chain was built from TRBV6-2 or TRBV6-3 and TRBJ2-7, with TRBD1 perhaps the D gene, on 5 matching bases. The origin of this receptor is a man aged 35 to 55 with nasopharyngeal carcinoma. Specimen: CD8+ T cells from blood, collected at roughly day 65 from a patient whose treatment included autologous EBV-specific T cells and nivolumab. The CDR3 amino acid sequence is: CASSYGAESYEQYF. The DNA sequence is TGTGCCAGCAGTTACGGGGCAGAGTCCTACGAGCAGTACTTC.